The rows below give T cell receptor beta chains drawn from one sample of a study of T cells in Graves' hyperthyroidism and ophthalmopathy. MiXCR, run by TCRdb on the multiplex PCR reads, gives a single entry per CDR3 protein. The data hold about 540,000 distinct CDR3 sequences, with 40% to 55% observed a single time. Sequenced: peripheral blood or thyroid tissue (not recorded which). The receptors shown here come from a woman between 18 and 29 years old with Graves' hyperthyroidism. The CDR3 runs from the conserved cysteine through the conserved F or W. The order of the fields is V gene, J gene, CDR3 length, D gene, clone size, CDR3 protein, CDR3 DNA. A D gene is named only where the DNA matches it firmly. Rows may omit the clone size; those that give it use once, few, many or a size class.

TRBV2	TRBJ1-1	19	TRBD1	-	CASTAPGTGWSPLNTEAFF	TGTGCCAGCACCGCCCCCGGGACAGGATGGTCACCCTTGAACACTGAAGCTTTCTTT
TRBV19	TRBJ2-2	15	-	few	CASSTRDTNTGELFF	TGTGCCAGTAGTACGCGGGACACGAACACCGGGGAGCTGTTTTTT
TRBV10-3	TRBJ1-4	14	-	-	CAIRSGQVEEKLFF	TGTGCCATCAGATCGGGCCAGGTTGAGGAAAAACTGTTTTTT
TRBV12-3/TRBV12-4	TRBJ2-5	12	-	-	CASSSGLESQYF	TGTGCCAGCAGTTCGGGACTTGAGTCCCAGTACTTC
TRBV29-1	TRBJ2-5	12	-	many	CSVVGTQETQYF	TGCAGCGTTGTGGGGACTCAAGAGACCCAGTACTTC
TRBV7-9	TRBJ1-2	12	-	many	CASSRPDDGYTF	TGTGCCAGCAGCCGGCCCGACGATGGCTACACCTTC
TRBV24-1	TRBJ1-1	13	-	many	CATSDPGRTEAFF	TGTGCCACCAGTGACCCTGGACGGACTGAAGCTTTCTTT
TRBV6-1	TRBJ2-7	14	TRBD1	-	CASSPTGNVYEQYF	TGTGCCAGCAGCCCGACAGGGAACGTTTACGAGCAGTACTTC
TRBV7-3	TRBJ2-2	18	-	-	CASSLTLTRPPGKGELFF	TGTGCCAGCAGCTTAACGTTAACGCGACCGCCCGGGAAGGGGGAGCTGTTTTTT
TRBV29-1	TRBJ1-2	12	-	many	CSVQQGNNGYTF	TGCAGCGTTCAACAGGGAAATAATGGCTACACCTTC
TRBV14	TRBJ1-2	15	-	few	CASSPSPGQTYGYTF	TGTGCCAGCAGTCCAAGCCCGGGTCAGACCTATGGCTACACCTTC
TRBV19	TRBJ2-6	16	-	many	CASRAGVDSGANVLTF	TGTGCCAGTAGGGCAGGGGTAGACTCTGGGGCCAACGTCCTGACTTTC
TRBV14	TRBJ1-5	13	-	-	CASSQSGCQPQHF	TGTGCCAGCAGCCAGTCGGGATGTCAGCCCCAGCATTTT
TRBV20-1	TRBJ1-3	15	-	-	CSAIGKSSSGNTIYF	TGCAGTGCAATAGGGAAGTCGAGCTCTGGAAACACCATATATTTT
TRBV7-9	TRBJ2-7	14	TRBD2	many	CASSSSGRRYEQYF	TGTGCCAGCAGCTCAAGCGGGAGACGGTACGAGCAGTACTTC